The 31 T cell receptor beta chains listed next were all sequenced from one sample in a study of shared clonotypes between healthy human individuals. Generated by immunoSEQ multiplex PCR, the TCRdb table keeps only in-frame clones and is missing some. The profile shows about 380,000 clones, around 96% of them singletons. Sequenced material: memory CD8+ T cells sorted from blood. Subset denoted: CD45RO+ cells pooled with CCR7-negative TemRA cells. The receptors originated from a man younger than 40 in good health.

This chain links TRBV5-4 with TRBJ2-3; 12 nucleotides agree with TRBD2. The length of the CDR3 is 16 residues. The V and J ends lost 3 bases and 0 bases, in that order; junction bases with no gene match: 2. From germline, CDR1 is SGHNT and CDR2 YYREEE (reference sequence). The CDR3 sequence: CASSSGTSGSTDTQYF. The DNA for the CDR3 is TGTGCCAGCAGCTCAGGGACTAGCGGGAGCACAGATACGCAGTATTTT.

The chain employs TRBV20-1 and TRBJ2-7; D gene unclear. Between the trimmed V and J ends, which lost 1 base and 3 bases, there was a span of 4 bases. The CDR3 totals 11 residues. Germline CDR1 reads DFQATT; CDR2 reads SNEGSKA (reference sequence). This CDR3 reads CSARGHYEQYF. For the CDR3, the DNA is TGCAGTGCTAGAGGACACTACGAGCAGTACTTC.

The J gene is TRBJ2-5, the V gene TRBV2; the D is unclear. The CDR3 sequence is 15 residues long. Trimming shortened V by 5 bases and J by 1 base, and 14 bases separated the two germline ends. CDR1 is SNHLY, CDR2 FYNNEI, per germline. DNA for the CDR3: TGTGCCAGCAGTCAAGAGGTTCTCGTCCAAGAGACCCAGTACTTC. Protein sequence: CASSQEVLVQETQYF.

The V and J genes are TRBV7-3 and TRBJ2-1, with a tentative D call TRBD2 (6 bases). The CDR3 sequence is 16 residues long. Trimming stripped 1 base from V and 0 bases from J, with 10 bases between. Germline V CDR1 and CDR2: SGHTA, FQGTGA. CDR3 coding DNA: TGTGCCAGCAGCTTAATACGGGGGAGCTCCTACAATGAGCAGTTCTTC. This gives the protein CASSLIRGSSYNEQFF.

The V call is TRBV10-3, the J call TRBJ2-2; TRBD2 matches 10 bases. V was clipped by 6 bases and J by 7 bases; unmatched bases: 5. The CDR3 runs 14 residues. Germline lookup yields CDR1 ENHRY and CDR2 SYGVKD. CDR3 in amino acids: CAISSTSGYGELFF. CDR3 sequence (DNA): TGTGCCATCAGCTCGACTAGCGGGTACGGGGAGCTGTTTTTT.

This chain uses TRBV2 with TRBJ1-2; D is unclear. V was clipped by 7 bases and J by 8 bases, with 20 bases between them. The CDR3 sequence is 14 residues long. Germline CDR1 and CDR2: SNHLY and FYNNEI. The CDR3 DNA sequence: TGTGCCAGCACCCAGCAGCCCCGAAGTGTGGGCTACACCTTC. As protein: CASTQQPRSVGYTF.

The V gene is TRBV29-1, the J gene TRBJ1-1; the D gene is possibly TRBD1 (5 bases). Germline V gene sequence: CDR1 SQVTM, CDR2 ANQGSEA. V shed 2 bases and J shed 3 bases, with 13 bases lying between them. This CDR3 contains 14 residues. The CDR3 here is CSVEPGRRYTEAFF. The CDR3 DNA sequence: TGCAGCGTTGAACCGGGACGGAGATACACTGAAGCTTTCTTT.

In its sample, this clone was seen once. The V and J genes are TRBV10-2 and TRBJ2-2; 10 nucleotides agree with TRBD2. The CDR3 runs to 14 residues. Germline CDR1 WSHSY, CDR2 SAAADI. Trimming cost V 8 bases and J 3 bases; bases outside gene matches: 3. The CDR3 sequence: CASRLAGYTGELFF. The CDR3 DNA reads as TGCGCCAGCCGACTAGCGGGTTACACCGGGGAGCTGTTTTTT.

The CDR3 bases are TGCGCCAGCAGCTCGGGCGGGTCCGCCTACAATGAGCAGTTCTTC. It translates to CASSSGGSAYNEQFF. The chain is built from TRBV5-1 and TRBJ2-1; tentative D call: TRBD2 (5 bases). Germline loops: CDR1 SGHRS, CDR2 YFSETQ. V was pared by 3 bases and J by 2 bases, with 12 bases between. The CDR3 has 15 amino acids.

This clone was seen once. The chain uses TRBV20-1 and TRBJ2-7; TRBD2 agrees at 8 bases. CDR3 length: 11 amino acids. The germline CDR1 and CDR2 sequences are DFQATT and SNEGSKA (reference sequence). The V gene end was trimmed by 6 bases and the J gene end by 2 bases; junction bases not matched to a gene: 0. CDR3 sequence reads: CSAGLAYEQYF. CDR3 DNA sequence: TGCAGTGCGGGACTAGCCTACGAGCAGTACTTC.

This clone appeared a few times. The chain is built from TRBV28 and TRBJ1-1, with D unclear. Germline V lookup: CDR1 MDHEN, CDR2 SYDVKM. This CDR3 spans 12 amino acids. V lost 2 bases, J lost 0 bases, and 1 base lay in between. Here the CDR3 DNA reads TGTGCCAGCAGTTTAATGAACACTGAAGCTTTCTTT. Translated: CASSLMNTEAFF.

The rearrangement uses TRBV10-3 and TRBJ1-5, with a tentative D call TRBD1 (6 bases). The CDR3 runs to 13 residues. Germline values: CDR1 ENHRY, CDR2 SYGVKD. V dropped 6 bases and J dropped 5 bases, with 11 bases sitting between them. CDR3 coding DNA: TGTGCCATCAGGGGACAAATTGATCAGCCCCAGCATTTT. This codes for CAIRGQIDQPQHF.

The chain recombines TRBV1 with TRBJ2-3; the table names TRBD2, a call not compared with the DNA. TRBV1 is classified as a pseudogene. The CDR3 sequence is 17 residues long. The CDR3 DNA sequence: TGCACCAGCAGCCAAGATCAGGGGCGGGAGGTGACAGATACGCAGTATTTT. This gives the protein CTSSQDQGREVTDTQYF.

This rearrangement joins TRBV30 to TRBJ1-1; a weak D match, TRBD1 (5 bases). Trimming removed 1 base at V and 11 bases at J, with 14 bases between. CDR3 size: 12 residues. The V gene's germline CDR1 is GTSNPN and CDR2 SVGIG (reference sequence). The CDR3 is CAWSGVGRKAFF. DNA for the CDR3: TGTGCCTGGAGTGGAGTGGGACGAAAGGCTTTCTTT.

The rearrangement uses TRBV5-1 and TRBJ2-1, with 7 nucleotides matching TRBD2. The CDR3 is made up of 15 amino acids. The ends lost 3 bases at V and 5 bases at J; junction bases unmatched: 8. The germline CDR1 and CDR2 sequences are SGHRS and YFSETQ. CDR3 loop: CASSWGTNRHNEQFF. As DNA, the CDR3 is TGCGCCAGCAGCTGGGGGACTAATCGCCACAATGAGCAGTTCTTC.

The V call is TRBV5-1, the J call TRBJ2-1; D is uncertain. The V end was cut by 4 bases, the J end by 6 bases, with 11 bases between. There are 13 residues in the CDR3. Per the germline V gene, CDR1 is SGHRS and CDR2 is YFSETQ. CDR3 coding DNA: TGCGCCAGCAGCGTAGGGCGTTCCAATGAGCAGTTCTTC. Its protein product is CASSVGRSNEQFF.

This clone was detected once. Here the CDR3 reads CASSFSAGELFF. DNA of the CDR3: TGTGCCAGCAGTTTCAGCGCCGGGGAGCTGTTTTTT. The chain couples TRBV28 to TRBJ2-2; D uncertain. This CDR3 contains 12 residues. Germline V gene lookup returns CDR1 MDHEN and CDR2 SYDVKM. Deletions cut 3 bases from V and 6 bases from J, with 5 bases between. The whole variable domain, filled in from reference TRBV28 and TRBJ2-2, reads DVKVTQSSRYLVKRTGEKVFLECVQDMDHENMFWYRQDPGLGLRLIYFSYDVKMKEKGDIPEGYSVSREKKERFSLILESASTNQTSMYLCASSFSAGELFFGEGSRLTVL.

The rearrangement uses TRBV13 and TRBJ2-2, with D uncertain. Trimming removed 0 bases at V and 8 bases at J, with 7 bases between. CDR3 length: 13 residues. The germline gives CDR1 PRHDT, CDR2 FYEKMQ (reference sequence). Here the CDR3 reads CASSLGTAGELFF. The CDR3 coding sequence is TGTGCCAGCAGCTTAGGGACGGCTGGGGAGCTGTTTTTT. The variable domain in full, with the rest retrieved from reference TRBV13 and TRBJ2-2, is AAGVIQSPRHLIKEKRETATLKCYPIPRHDTVYWYQQGPGQDPQFLISFYEKMQSDKGSIPDRFSAQQFSDYHSELNMSSLELGDSALYFCASSLGTAGELFFGEGSRLTVL.

The chain uses TRBV6-1 and TRBJ1-3; 7 nucleotides line up with TRBD1. CDR1 MNHNS and CDR2 SASEGT come from the germline V gene. The CDR3 runs to 13 residues. Trimming cost V 7 bases and J 4 bases; bases outside gene matches: 4. The CDR3 bases are TGTGCCAGCAAGGTAGGGGGCGGAAACACCATATATTTT. Protein product: CASKVGGGNTIYF.

CDR3 sequence: CASSYSSGRSDTQYF. The CDR3 DNA reads TGTGCCAGCAGCTACTCTAGCGGGAGGTCAGATACGCAGTATTTT. The gene calls are TRBV7-9 and TRBJ2-3; 11 bases agree with TRBD2. CDR3 length: 15 residues. Unmatched junction bases numbered 4, after V lost 4 bases and J lost 4 bases. Per germline, CDR1 SEHNR and CDR2 FQNEAQ (reference sequence). Complete variable domain (other parts from reference TRBV7-9 and TRBJ2-3): DTGVSQNPRHKITKRGQNVTFRCDPISEHNRLYWYRQTLGQGPEFLTYFQNEAQLEKSRLLSDRFSAERPKGSFSTLEIQRTEQGDSAMYLCASSYSSGRSDTQYFGPGTRLTVL.

This clone has only one observation. The J gene is TRBJ2-5, the V gene TRBV2; 8 bases line up with TRBD2. Unmatched junction bases numbered 3, after V lost 7 bases and J lost 2 bases. Germline CDR1 SNHLY, CDR2 FYNNEI. The CDR3 has 13 residues. CDR3 bases: TGTGCCAGCACCGGGAGGGTTCAAGAGACCCAGTACTTC. As protein: CASTGRVQETQYF.

The V gene is TRBV14, the J gene TRBJ2-1, with D maybe TRBD2 (6 bases). Germline V CDR1 and CDR2: SGHDN, FVKESK. The CDR3 has 15 residues. The V and J ends lost 5 bases and 0 bases respectively, with 11 bases between them. The CDR3 DNA follows: TGTGCCAGCAGCTTAGCGGAGACCTCCTACAATGAGCAGTTCTTC. Translation: CASSLAETSYNEQFF.

V is TRBV7-3 and J is TRBJ2-3; D is possibly TRBD1 or TRBD2 (5 bases each). The CDR3 runs to 13 residues. Germline CDR1 is SGHTA and CDR2 is FQGTGA. V lost 10 bases and J lost 4, with 15 bases in between. The CDR3 here is CATSRDPADTQYF. The DNA of the CDR3 is TGTGCCACCTCCCGGGACCCTGCAGATACGCAGTATTTT.

The V and J genes are TRBV28 and TRBJ2-1; D remains unclear. Germline loops: CDR1 MDHEN, CDR2 SYDVKM. The CDR3 is 14 residues long. Trimming shortened V by 11 bases and J by 7 bases, and 21 bases separated the two germline ends. CDR3 sequence (DNA): TGTGCCGGACGCCGGGCAGGCGTTAAGAATGAGCAGTTCTTC. Translated, it gives CAGRRAGVKNEQFF.

This clone appeared a single time. The rearrangement joins TRBV18 to TRBJ2-5; TRBD1 matches 7 bases. The CDR3 has 15 residues. Germline V gene data show CDR1 as KGHSH and CDR2 as LQKENI. The J segment lost 1 base and the V segment lost 2 bases, leaving 4 bases of the junction unmatched. The CDR3 DNA follows: TGTGCCAGCTCACCAAACTGGGACAGCCAAGAGACCCAGTACTTC. Translation: CASSPNWDSQETQYF.

CDR3: CAGGTSGGTGELFF. The CDR3 DNA follows: TGTGCCGGAGGGACTAGCGGGGGCACCGGGGAGCTGTTTTTT. The rearrangement uses TRBV7-9 and TRBJ2-2; 14 bases align to TRBD2. This CDR3 contains 14 residues. Germline V gene lookup returns CDR1 SEHNR and CDR2 FQNEAQ (reference sequence). V shed 11 bases and J 4 bases; nucleotides not matched to a gene: 3.

This chain joins TRBV28 and TRBJ1-2; 7 bases fit TRBD1. V shed 8 bases, J shed 2 bases, and the junction held 2 bases outside the gene matches. Germline assignment: CDR1 MDHEN and CDR2 SYDVKM. The CDR3 has 12 amino acids. CDR3 loop: CASAGQNYGYTF. CDR3 sequence (DNA): TGTGCCAGCGCGGGACAGAACTATGGCTACACCTTC.

V gene TRBV19 combines with J gene TRBJ2-1, with D tentatively TRBD1 (5 bases). Germline V gene data show CDR1 as LNHDA and CDR2 as SQIVND (reference sequence). V was shortened by 3 bases and J by 11 bases, with 8 bases between the two germline ends. This CDR3 contains 11 residues. CDR3 DNA: TGTGCCAGTAGTATGGGGCCAAAGCAGTTCTTC. Translation gives CASSMGPKQFF.

The chain employs TRBV5-4 and TRBJ2-5; 10 bases fit TRBD2. The J call is uncertain, as TRBJ2-7 better fits the DNA end. The CDR3 has 16 amino acids. CDR1 and CDR2 from the germline V gene are SGHNT and YYREEE (reference sequence). The CDR3 bases are TGTGCCAGCAGCGGCGGACTAGCGGCGAACTCCTACGAGCAGTACTTC. This sequence encodes CASSGGLAANSYEQYF.

The chain employs TRBV30 and TRBJ2-1; perhaps D is TRBD1 or TRBD2 (6 bases each). Per the germline V gene, CDR1 is GTSNPN and CDR2 is SVGIG (reference sequence). CDR3 length equals 12 residues. V was shortened by 0 bases and J by 8 bases, with 8 bases between the two germline ends. Written as DNA, the CDR3 is TGTGCCTGGAGTGTACGGGGGCATGAGCAGTTCTTC. Its protein product is CAWSVRGHEQFF.

With regard to this clone: A read error may account for a junction end that differs from germline. The V and J genes are TRBV2 and TRBJ1-1; 7 positions agree with TRBD1. Germline CDR1 and CDR2: SNHLY and FYNNEI. The CDR3 has 11 residues. The chain's CDR3 is CASSEPGGQLF. The DNA of the CDR3 is TGTGCCAGCAGTGAACCAGGGGGACAGCTCTTT.